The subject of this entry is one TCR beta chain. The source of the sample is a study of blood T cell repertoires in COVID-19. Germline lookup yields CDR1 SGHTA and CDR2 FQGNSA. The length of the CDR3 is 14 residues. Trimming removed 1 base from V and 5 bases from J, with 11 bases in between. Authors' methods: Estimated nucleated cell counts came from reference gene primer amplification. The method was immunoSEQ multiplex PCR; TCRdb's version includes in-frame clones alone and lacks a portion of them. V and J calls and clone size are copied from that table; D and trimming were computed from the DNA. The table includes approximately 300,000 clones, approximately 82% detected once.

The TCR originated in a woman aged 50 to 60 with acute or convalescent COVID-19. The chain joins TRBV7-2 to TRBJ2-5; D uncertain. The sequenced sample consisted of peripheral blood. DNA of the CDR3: TGTGCCAGCAGCTTAGAGGCGGCCAAGGAGACCCAGTACTTC. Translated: CASSLEAAKETQYF.